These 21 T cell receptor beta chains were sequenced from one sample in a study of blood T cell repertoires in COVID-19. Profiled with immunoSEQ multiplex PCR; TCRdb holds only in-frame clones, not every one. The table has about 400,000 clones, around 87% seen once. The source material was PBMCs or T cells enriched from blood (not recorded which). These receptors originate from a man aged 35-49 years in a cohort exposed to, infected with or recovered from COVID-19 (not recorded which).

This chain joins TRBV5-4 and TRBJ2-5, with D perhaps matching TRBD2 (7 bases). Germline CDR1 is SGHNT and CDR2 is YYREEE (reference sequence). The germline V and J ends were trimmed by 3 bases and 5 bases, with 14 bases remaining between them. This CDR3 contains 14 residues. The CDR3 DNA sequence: TGTGCCAGCAGCTCGATGGGGGGGCTGGAGACCCAGTACTTC. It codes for CASSSMGGLETQYF.

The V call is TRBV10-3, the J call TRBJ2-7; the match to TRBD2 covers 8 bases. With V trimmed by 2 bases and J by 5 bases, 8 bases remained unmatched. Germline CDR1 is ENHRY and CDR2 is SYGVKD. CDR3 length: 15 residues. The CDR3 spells CAISERLARVHEQYF. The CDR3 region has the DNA TGTGCCATCAGTGAGCGACTAGCGAGAGTCCACGAGCAGTACTTC.

The CDR3 loop reads CASSLGGAVQGYTF. The CDR3 DNA sequence: TGTGCCAGCAGTTTAGGGGGGGCGGTTCAGGGGTACACCTTC. This chain joins TRBV28 and TRBJ1-2, with D possibly being TRBD1 (6 bases). Trimming left V 2 bases short and J 11 bases short, with 18 bases between. CDR1 and CDR2 (germline): MDHEN, SYDVKM. The CDR3 consists of 14 residues.

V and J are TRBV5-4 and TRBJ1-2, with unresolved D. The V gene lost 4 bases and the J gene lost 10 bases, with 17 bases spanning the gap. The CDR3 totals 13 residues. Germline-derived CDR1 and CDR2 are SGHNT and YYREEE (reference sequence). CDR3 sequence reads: CASSVLGFFHYTF. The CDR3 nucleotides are TGTGCCAGCAGCGTTTTGGGCTTCTTTCACTACACCTTC. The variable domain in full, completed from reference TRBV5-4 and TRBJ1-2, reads ETGVTQSPTHLIKTRGQQVTLRCSSQSGHNTVSWYQQALGQGPQFIFQYYREEENGRGNFPPRFSGLQFPNYSSELNVNALELDDSALYLCASSVLGFFHYTFGSGTRLTVV.

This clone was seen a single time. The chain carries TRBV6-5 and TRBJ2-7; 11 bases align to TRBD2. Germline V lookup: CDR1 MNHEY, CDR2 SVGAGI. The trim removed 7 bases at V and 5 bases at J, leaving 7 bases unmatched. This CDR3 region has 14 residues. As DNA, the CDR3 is TGTGCCAGCACTAGTAGCGGGAGGGGCAACGAGCAGTACTTC. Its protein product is CASTSSGRGNEQYF.

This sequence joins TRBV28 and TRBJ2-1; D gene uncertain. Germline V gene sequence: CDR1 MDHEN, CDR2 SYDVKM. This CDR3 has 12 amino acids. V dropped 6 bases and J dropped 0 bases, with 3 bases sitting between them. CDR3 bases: TGTGCCAGCAGGAGCTCCTACAATGAGCAGTTCTTC. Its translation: CASRSSYNEQFF.

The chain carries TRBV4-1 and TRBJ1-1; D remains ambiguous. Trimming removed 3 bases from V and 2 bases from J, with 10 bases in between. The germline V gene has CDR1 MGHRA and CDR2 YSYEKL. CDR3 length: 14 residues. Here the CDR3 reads CASSHTRVNTEAFF. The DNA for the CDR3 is TGCGCCAGCAGCCATACTAGAGTTAACACTGAAGCTTTCTTT.

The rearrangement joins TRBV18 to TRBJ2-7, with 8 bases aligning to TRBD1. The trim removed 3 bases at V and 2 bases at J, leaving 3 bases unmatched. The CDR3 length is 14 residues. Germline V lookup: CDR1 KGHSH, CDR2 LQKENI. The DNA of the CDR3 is TGTGCCAGCTCACCTGGACAGGGAACCTACGAGCAGTACTTC. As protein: CASSPGQGTYEQYF. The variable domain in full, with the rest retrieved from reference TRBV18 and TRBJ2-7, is NAGVMQNPRHLVRRRGQEARLRCSPMKGHSHVYWYRQLPEEGLKFMVYLQKENIIDESGMPKERFSAEFPKEGPSILRIQQVVRGDSAAYFCASSPGQGTYEQYFGPGTRLTVT.

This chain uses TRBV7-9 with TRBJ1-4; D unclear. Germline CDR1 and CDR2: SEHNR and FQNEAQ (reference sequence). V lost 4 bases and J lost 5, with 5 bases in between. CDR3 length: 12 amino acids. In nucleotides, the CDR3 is TGTGCCAGCAGCTCTTTGAATGAAAAACTGTTTTTT. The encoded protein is CASSSLNEKLFF.

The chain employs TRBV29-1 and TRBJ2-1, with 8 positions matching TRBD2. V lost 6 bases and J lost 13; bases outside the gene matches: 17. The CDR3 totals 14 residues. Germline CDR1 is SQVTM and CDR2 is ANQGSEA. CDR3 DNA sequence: TGCAGCGTGGGACTGGACACTAGCGGAGGAGAACAGTTCTTC. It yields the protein CSVGLDTSGGEQFF.

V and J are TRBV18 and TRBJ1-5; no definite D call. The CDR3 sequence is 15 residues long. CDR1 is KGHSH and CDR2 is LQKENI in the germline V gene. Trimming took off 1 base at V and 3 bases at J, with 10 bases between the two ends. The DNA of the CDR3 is TGTGCCAGCTCACCACGCCAGTTTGACAATCAGCCCCAGCATTTT. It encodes CASSPRQFDNQPQHF.

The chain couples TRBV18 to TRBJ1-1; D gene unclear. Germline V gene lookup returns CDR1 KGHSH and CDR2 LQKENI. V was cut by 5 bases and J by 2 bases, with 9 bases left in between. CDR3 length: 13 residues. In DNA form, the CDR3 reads TGTGCCAGCTCATTCAAACTTAACACTGAAGCTTTCTTT. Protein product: CASSFKLNTEAFF.

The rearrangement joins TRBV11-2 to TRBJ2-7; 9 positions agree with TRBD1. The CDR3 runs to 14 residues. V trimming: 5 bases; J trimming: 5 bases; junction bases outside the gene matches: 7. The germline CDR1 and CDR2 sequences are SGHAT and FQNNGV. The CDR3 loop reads CASSQYRGLDEQYF. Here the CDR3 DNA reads TGTGCCAGCAGCCAATACAGGGGGCTGGACGAGCAGTACTTC.

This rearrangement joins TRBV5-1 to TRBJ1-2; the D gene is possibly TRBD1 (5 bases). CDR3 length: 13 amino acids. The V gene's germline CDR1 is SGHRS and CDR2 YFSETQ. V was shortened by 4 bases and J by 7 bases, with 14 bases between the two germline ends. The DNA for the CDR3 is TGCGCCAGCAGCGGCGGGACTTTCGGTGGCTACACCTTC. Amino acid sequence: CASSGGTFGGYTF.

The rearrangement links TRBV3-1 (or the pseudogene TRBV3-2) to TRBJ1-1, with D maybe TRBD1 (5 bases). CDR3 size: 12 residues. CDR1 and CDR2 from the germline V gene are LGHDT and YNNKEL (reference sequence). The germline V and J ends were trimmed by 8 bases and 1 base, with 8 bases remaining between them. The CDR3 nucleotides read TGTGCCAGCCGCAGGGAGAACACTGAAGCTTTCTTT. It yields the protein CASRRENTEAFF.

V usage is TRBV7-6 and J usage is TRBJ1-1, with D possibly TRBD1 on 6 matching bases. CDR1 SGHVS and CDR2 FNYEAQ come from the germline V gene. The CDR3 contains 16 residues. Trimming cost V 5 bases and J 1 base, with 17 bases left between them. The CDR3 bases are TGTGCCAGCAGCCTAACAGGGCTGGGGGCGAACACTGAAGCTTTCTTT. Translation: CASSLTGLGANTEAFF.

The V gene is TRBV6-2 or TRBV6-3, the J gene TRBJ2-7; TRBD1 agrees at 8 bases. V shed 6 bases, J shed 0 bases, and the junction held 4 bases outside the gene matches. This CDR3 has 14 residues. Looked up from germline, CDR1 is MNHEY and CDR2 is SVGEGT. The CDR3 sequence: CASSPGQASYEQYF. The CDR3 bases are TGTGCCAGCAGCCCGGGACAGGCCTCCTACGAGCAGTACTTC.

CDR3 nucleotide sequence: TGTGCCAGCAGACCCGACAGGGGGCCTGGGGAGCTGTTTTTT. It specifies CASRPDRGPGELFF. The chain links TRBV7-2 to TRBJ2-2, with 10 bases fitting TRBD1. V shed 6 bases, J shed 8 bases, and the junction held 6 bases outside the gene matches. CDR1 is SGHTA, CDR2 FQGNSA, per germline. This CDR3 contains 14 residues.

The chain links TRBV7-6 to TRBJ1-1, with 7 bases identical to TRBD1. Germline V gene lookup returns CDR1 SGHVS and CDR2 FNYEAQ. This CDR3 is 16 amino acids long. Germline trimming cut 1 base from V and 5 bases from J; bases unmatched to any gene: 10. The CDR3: CASSLVAQGGGTEAFF. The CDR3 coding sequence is TGTGCCAGCAGCTTAGTGGCCCAGGGGGGAGGAACTGAAGCTTTCTTT.

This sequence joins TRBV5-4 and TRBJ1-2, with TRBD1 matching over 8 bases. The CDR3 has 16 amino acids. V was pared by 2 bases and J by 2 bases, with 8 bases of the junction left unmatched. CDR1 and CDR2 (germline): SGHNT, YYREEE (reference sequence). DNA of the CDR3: TGTGCCAGCAGCTTCCAACAGGGGGAGGGAAACTATGGCTACACCTTC. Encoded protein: CASSFQQGEGNYGYTF.

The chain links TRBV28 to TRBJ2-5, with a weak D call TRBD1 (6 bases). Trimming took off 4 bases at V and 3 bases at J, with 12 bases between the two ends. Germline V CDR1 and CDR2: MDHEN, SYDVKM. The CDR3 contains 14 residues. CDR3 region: CASSSGQAKETQYF. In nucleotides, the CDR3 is TGTGCCAGCAGTTCGGGACAAGCCAAAGAGACCCAGTACTTC. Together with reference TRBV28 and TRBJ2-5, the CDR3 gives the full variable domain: DVKVTQSSRYLVKRTGEKVFLECVQDMDHENMFWYRQDPGLGLRLIYFSYDVKMKEKGDIPEGYSVSREKKERFSLILESASTNQTSMYLCASSSGQAKETQYFGPGTRLLVL.